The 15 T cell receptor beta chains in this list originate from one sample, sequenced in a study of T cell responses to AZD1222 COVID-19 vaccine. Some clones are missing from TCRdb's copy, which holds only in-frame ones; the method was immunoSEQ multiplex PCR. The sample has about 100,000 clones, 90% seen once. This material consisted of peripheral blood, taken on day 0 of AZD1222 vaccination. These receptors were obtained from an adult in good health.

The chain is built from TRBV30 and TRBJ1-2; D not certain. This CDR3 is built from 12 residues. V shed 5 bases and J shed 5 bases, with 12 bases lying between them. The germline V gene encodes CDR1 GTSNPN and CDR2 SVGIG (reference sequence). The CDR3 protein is CAWFSVLYGYTF. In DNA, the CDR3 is TGTGCCTGGTTTTCCGTGCTATATGGCTACACCTTC. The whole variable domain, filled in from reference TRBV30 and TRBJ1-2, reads SQTIHQWPATLVQPVGSPLSLECTVEGTSNPNLYWYRQAAGRGLQLLFYSVGIGQISSEVPQNLSASRPQDRQFILSSKKLLLSDSGFYLCAWFSVLYGYTFGSGTRLTVV.

In DNA, the CDR3 is TGTGCCAGCAGCTTAGAGGGTCGCGCGAGGACCTTC. Translating gives CASSLEGRARTF. The V call is TRBV7-9, the J call TRBJ1-2; no clear D gene. The V and J ends lost 1 base and 14 bases respectively, with 14 bases between them. The germline CDR1 and CDR2 sequences are SEHNR and FQNEAQ (reference sequence). This CDR3 has 12 residues.

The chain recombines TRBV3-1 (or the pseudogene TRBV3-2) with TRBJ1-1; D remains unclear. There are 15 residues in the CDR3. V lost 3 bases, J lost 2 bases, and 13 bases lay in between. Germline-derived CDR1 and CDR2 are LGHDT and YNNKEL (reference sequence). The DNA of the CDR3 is TGTGCCAGCAGCCATCTCACCCCAGGTAACACTGAAGCTTTCTTT. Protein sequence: CASSHLTPGNTEAFF.

The CDR3 here is CASSAGGGSYTF. As DNA, the CDR3 is TGTGCCAGTAGTGCAGGGGGAGGGAGCTACACCTTC. J is TRBJ1-2 and V is TRBV19; 7 bases are a match to TRBD1. This CDR3 contains 12 residues. The V gene's germline CDR1 is LNHDA and CDR2 SQIVND (reference sequence). With V trimmed by 5 bases and J by 9 bases, 6 bases remained unmatched.

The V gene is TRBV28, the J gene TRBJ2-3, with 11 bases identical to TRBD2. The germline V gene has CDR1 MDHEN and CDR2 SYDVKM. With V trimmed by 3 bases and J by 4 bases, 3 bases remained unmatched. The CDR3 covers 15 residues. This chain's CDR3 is CASSFGTSGSDTQYF. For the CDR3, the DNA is TGTGCCAGCAGTTTCGGGACTAGCGGTTCAGATACGCAGTATTTT.

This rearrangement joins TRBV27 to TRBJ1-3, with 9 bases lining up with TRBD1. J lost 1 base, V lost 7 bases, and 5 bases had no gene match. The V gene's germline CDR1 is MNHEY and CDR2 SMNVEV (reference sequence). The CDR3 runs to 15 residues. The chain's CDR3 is CASIHGTGSGNTIYF. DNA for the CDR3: TGTGCCAGCATACACGGGACAGGGTCTGGAAACACCATATATTTT.

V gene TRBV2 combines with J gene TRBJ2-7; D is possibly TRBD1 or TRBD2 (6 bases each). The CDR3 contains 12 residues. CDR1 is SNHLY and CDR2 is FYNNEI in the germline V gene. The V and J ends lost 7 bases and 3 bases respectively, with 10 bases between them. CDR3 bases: TGTGCCAGCACGGGGGCCCTCTACGAGCAGTACTTC. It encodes CASTGALYEQYF. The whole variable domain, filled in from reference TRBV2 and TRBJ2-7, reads EPEVTQTPSHQVTQMGQEVILRCVPISNHLYFYWYRQILGQKVEFLVSFYNNEISEKSEIFDDQFSVERPDGSNFTLKIRSTKLEDSAMYFCASTGALYEQYFGPGTRLTVT.

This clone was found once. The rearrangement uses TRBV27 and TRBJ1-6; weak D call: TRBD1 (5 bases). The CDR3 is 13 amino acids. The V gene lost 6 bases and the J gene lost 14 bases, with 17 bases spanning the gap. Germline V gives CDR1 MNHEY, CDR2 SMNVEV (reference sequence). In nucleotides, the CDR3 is TGTGCCAGCAGCCCAAGGGGTGCCTGGGCCCTCCACTTT. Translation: CASSPRGAWALHF.

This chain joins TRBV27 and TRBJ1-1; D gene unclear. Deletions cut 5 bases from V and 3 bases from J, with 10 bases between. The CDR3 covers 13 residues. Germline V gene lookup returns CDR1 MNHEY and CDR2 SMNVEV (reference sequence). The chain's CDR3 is CASSPQEYTEAFF. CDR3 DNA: TGTGCCAGCAGTCCCCAGGAGTACACTGAAGCTTTCTTT.

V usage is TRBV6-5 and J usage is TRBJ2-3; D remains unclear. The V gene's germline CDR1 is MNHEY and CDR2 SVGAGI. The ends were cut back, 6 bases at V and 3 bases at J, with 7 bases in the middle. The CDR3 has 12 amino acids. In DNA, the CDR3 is TGTGCCAGCAGGGGAACGACAGATACGCAGTATTTT. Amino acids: CASRGTTDTQYF.

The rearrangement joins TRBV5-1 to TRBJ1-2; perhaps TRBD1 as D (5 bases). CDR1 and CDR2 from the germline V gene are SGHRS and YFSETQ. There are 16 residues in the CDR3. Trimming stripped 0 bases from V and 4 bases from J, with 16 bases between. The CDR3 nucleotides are TGCGCCAGCAGCTTGGGAGAAGGGGCCCTTAGCTATGGCTACACCTTC. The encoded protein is CASSLGEGALSYGYTF.

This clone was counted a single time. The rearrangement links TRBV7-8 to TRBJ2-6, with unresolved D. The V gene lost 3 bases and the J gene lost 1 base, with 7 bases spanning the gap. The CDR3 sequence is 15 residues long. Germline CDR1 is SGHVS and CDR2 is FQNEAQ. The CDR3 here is CASSFSGSGANVLTF. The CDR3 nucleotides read TGTGCCAGCAGCTTCTCCGGATCTGGGGCCAACGTCCTGACTTTC.

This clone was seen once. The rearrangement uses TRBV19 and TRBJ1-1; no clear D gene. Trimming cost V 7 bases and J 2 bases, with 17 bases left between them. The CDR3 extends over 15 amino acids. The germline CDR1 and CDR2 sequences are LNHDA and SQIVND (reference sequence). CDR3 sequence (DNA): TGTGCCAGTACCTTAAAAGGCAGTTCAAACACTGAAGCTTTCTTT. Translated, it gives CASTLKGSSNTEAFF.

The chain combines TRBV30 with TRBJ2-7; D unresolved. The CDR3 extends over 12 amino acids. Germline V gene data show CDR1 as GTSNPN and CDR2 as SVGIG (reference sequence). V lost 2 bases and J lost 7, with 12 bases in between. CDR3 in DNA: TGTGCCTGGAGTTTCCACAATGGTGAGCAGTACTTC. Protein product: CAWSFHNGEQYF.

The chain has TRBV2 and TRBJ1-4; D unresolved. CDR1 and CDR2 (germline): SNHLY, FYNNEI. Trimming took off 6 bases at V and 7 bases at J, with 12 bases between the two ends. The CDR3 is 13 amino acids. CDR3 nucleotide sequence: TGTGCCAGCAGGGGGTCGCCAGCTGAAAAACTGTTTTTT. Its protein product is CASRGSPAEKLFF.